Reported below is one T cell receptor beta chain. Its antigen is currently unknown. Libraries were prepared by immunoSEQ multiplex PCR; TCRdb keeps only in-frame clonotypes and omits some of them. The sample carries about 460,000 clones, approximately 80% recorded once. This entry comes from a study of shared clonotypes between healthy human individuals. Findings of the study overall: Specimens sampled were limited to blood, with tissue repertoires likely differing.

The TCR originated in a woman between 40 and 50 years old in good health. Some clones in this sample may be carry-over from other donors' samples. Material: PBMCs.

The CDR3 bases are TGTGCTCATGGAGCGTCCCACTCCTACGAGCAGTACTTC. It translates to CAHGASHSYEQYF. This chain connects TRBV6-6 to TRBJ2-7; D gene ambiguous. This CDR3 has 13 residues. Germline assignment: CDR1 MNHNY and CDR2 SVGAGI (reference sequence).